These 10 T cell receptor beta chains share one sample of origin, sequenced in a study of T cell responses to AZD1222 COVID-19 vaccine (dated by TCRdb to the early 2020s). The label giving this sample's time point can be read as: baseline before first vaccination. Library prep was done by the immunoSEQ multiplex PCR assay. This is the immuneACCESS table as TCRdb keeps it, with only in-frame sequences that have V and J called. A part of the clones is gone; compared with another copy, unresolved V genes explain less than half, and the rest is unexplained. The sample table contains some 100,000 clones; only one count was recorded for about 89% of them. Approximately 15% of the sample lies in the top ten. Sequenced here: peripheral blood, sampled on day 0 of AZD1222 vaccination. The receptors originated from an adult in good health.

CDR3 bases: TGTGCCAGCAGCCAAGATCAGCCAGGGGAGATTGGAGGGTCCTACAATGAGCAGTTCTTC. As protein: CASSQDQPGEIGGSYNEQFF. The V and J genes are TRBV3-1 (or the pseudogene TRBV3-2) and TRBJ2-1; D possibly matches TRBD1 or TRBD2 (6 bases each). Trimming cost V 0 bases and J 1 base, with 22 bases left between them. There are 20 residues in the CDR3. Germline CDR1 and CDR2: LGHDT and YNNKEL (reference sequence).

The J gene is TRBJ1-2, the V gene TRBV5-1; D might be TRBD1 (6 bases). V was clipped by 5 bases and J by 1 base, with 15 bases between them. Germline V gene lookup returns CDR1 SGHRS and CDR2 YFSETQ. There are 15 residues in the CDR3. CDR3 nucleotide sequence: TGCGCCAGCAGTGTCAGCAGGGGACATAACTATGGCTACACCTTC. Protein: CASSVSRGHNYGYTF. Looking up the rest from reference TRBV5-1 and TRBJ1-2 gives the full variable domain: KAGVTQTPRYLIKTRGQQVTLSCSPISGHRSVSWYQQTPGQGLQFLFEYFSETQRNKGNFPGRFSGRQFSNSRSEMNVSTLELGDSALYLCASSVSRGHNYGYTFGSGTRLTVV.

V and J are TRBV5-4 and TRBJ2-3; the match to TRBD2 covers 16 bases. From germline, CDR1 is SGHNT and CDR2 YYREEE (reference sequence). V lost 1 base to trimming and J lost 6 bases; unmatched junction nucleotides: 14. The CDR3 extends over 20 amino acids. The DNA for the CDR3 is TGTGCCAGCAGCTTGCCGGGACTAGCGGGAGGGCCCGCATCGTGGGATACGCAGTATTTT. This codes for CASSLPGLAGGPASWDTQYF. Variable domain in full (rest from reference TRBV5-4 and TRBJ2-3): ETGVTQSPTHLIKTRGQQVTLRCSSQSGHNTVSWYQQALGQGPQFIFQYYREEENGRGNFPPRFSGLQFPNYSSELNVNALELDDSALYLCASSLPGLAGGPASWDTQYFGPGTRLTVL.

The chain couples TRBV6-5 to TRBJ1-6, with D maybe TRBD1 (5 bases). This CDR3 has 12 residues. Germline V gives CDR1 MNHEY, CDR2 SVGAGI. The V and J ends lost 5 bases and 14 bases respectively, with 13 bases between them. Written as DNA, the CDR3 is TGTGCCAGCAGTCGGGACCGCTCAGCCCTCCACTTT. Encoded protein: CASSRDRSALHF.

The V gene is TRBV5-4, the J gene TRBJ1-4; D is perhaps TRBD1 (6 bases). Deletions cut 5 bases from V and 10 bases from J, with 21 bases between. The length of the CDR3 is 15 residues. The germline gives CDR1 SGHNT, CDR2 YYREEE (reference sequence). CDR3 region: CASSRAGTPMRKLFF. DNA for the CDR3: TGTGCCAGCAGTCGCGCCGGGACACCCATGAGAAAACTGTTTTTT.

This chain uses TRBV27 with TRBJ1-5; D uncertain. V was trimmed by 7 bases and J by 6 bases, leaving 19 bases between them. This CDR3 spans 15 amino acids. Germline V gives CDR1 MNHEY, CDR2 SMNVEV (reference sequence). CDR3 bases: TGTGCCAGCACCCCCCAGCCCGGCGGCGGTCAGCCCCAGCATTTT. Translation gives CASTPQPGGGQPQHF.

This chain links TRBV3-1 (or the pseudogene TRBV3-2) with TRBJ1-6, with D unresolved. The germline V and J ends were trimmed by 7 bases and 10 bases, with 11 bases remaining between them. Germline CDR1 LGHDT, CDR2 YNNKEL (reference sequence). This CDR3 spans 12 amino acids. CDR3 residues: CASTSTFSPLHF. The CDR3 DNA reads as TGTGCCAGCACCTCTACTTTCTCACCCCTCCACTTT.

This clone was recorded a few times. The chain has TRBV30 and TRBJ2-7, with D possibly TRBD2 on 6 matching bases. The CDR3 loop spans 16 amino acids. From germline, CDR1 is GTSNPN and CDR2 SVGIG (reference sequence). Trimming shortened V by 3 bases and J by 5 bases, and 23 bases separated the two germline ends. CDR3 residues: CAWSPAGGRKFNEQYF. For the CDR3, the DNA is TGTGCCTGGAGCCCAGCCGGAGGGCGAAAGTTCAACGAGCAGTACTTC.

V is TRBV5-1 and J is TRBJ1-6, with D perhaps TRBD1 (5 bases). V was pared by 0 bases and J by 7 bases, with 11 bases between. The germline CDR1 and CDR2 sequences are SGHRS and YFSETQ. This CDR3 spans 15 amino acids. CDR3 residues: CASSLEQGWNSPLHF. The CDR3 nucleotides read TGCGCCAGCAGCTTGGAGCAGGGTTGGAATTCACCCCTCCACTTT.

The V gene is TRBV4-1, the J gene TRBJ1-6; D remains unclear. The CDR3 has 19 amino acids. Germline lookup yields CDR1 MGHRA and CDR2 YSYEKL. The V end lost 0 bases, the J end lost 3 bases, and 18 bases lay between the germline ends. Here the CDR3 DNA reads TGCGCCAGCAGCCAAGATTCGGGGAGCCGGGCCCACTATAATTCACCCCTCCACTTT. It codes for CASSQDSGSRAHYNSPLHF.